Many counts were recorded for the clone carrying this TCR beta chain. The DNA ends 3 residues before the CDR3 does, and the rest of the CDR3 is filled in from the germline J gene. Produced via immunoSEQ multiplex PCR; TCRdb's table is partial and in-frame only. The sample shows 40,000 to 50,000 clones, none of them appearing just once. These data come from a study of T cell clonality in common variable immunodeficiency. This CDR3 has 16 residues. CDR1 and CDR2 from the germline V gene are SGHDN and FVKESK. V was pared by 4 bases and J by 5 bases, with 10 bases of the junction left unmatched. The sample taken for sequencing was peripheral blood mononuclear cells. The chain has TRBV14 and TRBJ2-1, with TRBD1 matching over 8 bases. The TCR originated in a person aged 18-69 years in good health. The part of the CDR3 DNA that was read is TGTGCCAGCAGCCCCTACTTGGGACAGGAAAACAATGAG. Protein: CASSPYLGQENNE. The entire CDR3 sequence reads CASSPYLGQENNEQFF. The full variable domain, completed using reference TRBV14 and TRBJ2-1, is EAGVTQFPSHSVIEKGQTVTLRCDPISGHDNLYWYRRVMGKEIKFLLHFVKESKQDESGMPNNRFLAERTGGTYSTLKVQPAELEDSGVYFCASSPYLGQENNEQFFGPGTRLTVL.